The 9 T cell receptor beta chains reported below all come from one sample, sequenced in a study of T cells in Graves' hyperthyroidism and ophthalmopathy. RNA transcripts provided the source from which TCR beta CDR3 regions were amplified. HTBI primers were used for first-round RT-PCR of the TCR CDR3. TCRdb itself ran the multiplex PCR reads through MiXCR, one entry per CDR3 protein. The sample includes about 370,000 distinct CDR3 sequences, 12% to 15% of them seen just once. The sample consisted of blood. The receptors originated from a woman in her sixties with Graves' ophthalmopathy.

The chain employs TRBV24-1 and TRBJ2-5; 9 bases line up with TRBD2. V shed 3 bases, J shed 0 bases, and the junction held 10 bases outside the gene matches. The CDR3 is 18 amino acids. Germline CDR1 is KGHDR and CDR2 is SFDVKD. This CDR3 is CATSDPRGGVVNQETQYF. The DNA for the CDR3 is TGTGCCACCAGTGATCCGCGGGGGGGGGTGGTGAACCAAGAGACCCAGTACTTC.

The sample holds many counts of this clonotype. This rearrangement joins TRBV27 to TRBJ2-5; D is uncertain. The CDR3 contains 14 residues. V lost 5 bases, J lost 2 bases, and 12 bases lay in between. Germline CDR1 MNHEY, CDR2 SMNVEV (reference sequence). This chain's CDR3 is CASSIYSEQETQYF. DNA for the CDR3: TGTGCCAGCAGTATCTACAGTGAACAAGAGACCCAGTACTTC.

This clonotype was detected many times. This chain links TRBV5-1 with TRBJ2-1; 8 positions match TRBD2. CDR3 length equals 15 residues. The trim removed 2 bases at V and 1 base at J, leaving 2 bases unmatched. In germline, CDR1 is SGHRS, CDR2 YFSETQ. The CDR3: CASSLAGVSYNEQFF. CDR3 nucleotides: TGCGCCAGCAGCTTAGCGGGAGTTTCCTACAATGAGCAGTTCTTC. The full variable domain, with the rest looked up from reference TRBV5-1 and TRBJ2-1, is KAGVTQTPRYLIKTRGQQVTLSCSPISGHRSVSWYQQTPGQGLQFLFEYFSETQRNKGNFPGRFSGRQFSNSRSEMNVSTLELGDSALYLCASSLAGVSYNEQFFGPGTRLTVL.

This clonotype was recorded a few times. This CDR3 is CASSQGGGRYEKLFF. CDR3 in DNA: TGTGCCAGCAGCCAGGGGGGTGGGCGTTATGAAAAACTGTTTTTT. This chain joins TRBV28 and TRBJ1-4, with 7 positions matching TRBD1. V trimming: 6 bases; J trimming: 6 bases; junction bases outside the gene matches: 10. The CDR3 is 15 amino acids. Germline assignment: CDR1 MDHEN and CDR2 SYDVKM.

At least ten counts were recorded for this clonotype. The CDR3 reads CASSPTTGMNTEAFF. DNA of the CDR3: TGTGCCAGCAGCCCCACGACAGGTATGAACACTGAAGCTTTCTTT. V usage is TRBV5-8 and J usage is TRBJ1-1, with D perhaps TRBD1 (6 bases). CDR1 and CDR2 from the germline V gene are SGHTS and YDEGEE. Between the trimmed V and J ends, which lost 4 bases and 0 bases, there was a span of 13 bases. The CDR3 is made up of 15 amino acids.

The V and J genes are TRBV20-1 and TRBJ2-5; D not resolved. V lost 6 bases and J 1 base, leaving 12 bases between the germline ends. Germline CDR1 and CDR2: DFQATT and SNEGSKA (reference sequence). CDR3 length equals 13 residues. The CDR3 region is CSAAITAQETQYF. In DNA form, the CDR3 reads TGCAGTGCAGCCATTACAGCCCAAGAGACCCAGTACTTC.

This clonotype was detected ten times or more. The chain couples TRBV9 to TRBJ2-1; 7 bases are shared with TRBD2. The germline CDR1 and CDR2 sequences are SGDLS and YYNGEE. CDR3 length: 16 residues. V was clipped by 0 bases and J by 7 bases; unmatched bases: 10. CDR3 loop: CASSVALGEGANEQFF. CDR3 coding DNA: TGTGCCAGCAGCGTAGCTCTGGGGGAGGGAGCAAATGAGCAGTTCTTC.

The sample holds many counts of this clonotype. V usage is TRBV20-1 and J usage is TRBJ1-4; tentative D call: TRBD1 (6 bases). Germline assignment: CDR1 DFQATT and CDR2 SNEGSKA (reference sequence). The CDR3 is 17 residues long. Trimming cost V 2 bases and J 8 bases, with 24 bases left between them. CDR3 in amino acids: CSARPTDGGGLREKLFF. The CDR3 DNA follows: TGCAGTGCTAGACCGACCGATGGGGGGGGGCTACGGGAAAAACTGTTTTTT.

The chain recombines TRBV5-1 with TRBJ2-4; either TRBD1 or TRBD2 may supply D (5 bases each). Germline CDR1 and CDR2: SGHRS and YFSETQ. V was shortened by 0 bases and J by 12 bases, with 13 bases between the two germline ends. The CDR3 length is 13 residues. The DNA of the CDR3 is TGCGCCAGCAGCTTGGCCACCCCAGGGACTCAGTACTTC. This encodes CASSLATPGTQYF.